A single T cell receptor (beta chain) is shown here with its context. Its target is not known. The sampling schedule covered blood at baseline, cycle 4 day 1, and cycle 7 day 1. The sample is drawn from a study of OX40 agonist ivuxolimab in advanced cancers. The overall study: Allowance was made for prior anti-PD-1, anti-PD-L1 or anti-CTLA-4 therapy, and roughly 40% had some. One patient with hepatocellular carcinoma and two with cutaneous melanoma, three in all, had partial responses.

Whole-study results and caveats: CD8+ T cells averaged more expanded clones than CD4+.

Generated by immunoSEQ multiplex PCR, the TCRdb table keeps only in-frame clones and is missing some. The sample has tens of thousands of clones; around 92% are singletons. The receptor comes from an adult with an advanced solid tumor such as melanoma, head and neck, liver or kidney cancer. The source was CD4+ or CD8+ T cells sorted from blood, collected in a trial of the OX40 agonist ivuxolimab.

The CDR3 region is CASSLFWDNEQFF. CDR3 bases: TGTGCCAGCAGTTTATTCTGGGACAATGAGCAGTTCTTC. V and J are TRBV27 and TRBJ2-1; no clear D. This CDR3 has 13 residues. The V end lost 1 base, the J end lost 5 bases, and 6 bases lay between the germline ends. Germline CDR1 and CDR2: MNHEY and SMNVEV (reference sequence).